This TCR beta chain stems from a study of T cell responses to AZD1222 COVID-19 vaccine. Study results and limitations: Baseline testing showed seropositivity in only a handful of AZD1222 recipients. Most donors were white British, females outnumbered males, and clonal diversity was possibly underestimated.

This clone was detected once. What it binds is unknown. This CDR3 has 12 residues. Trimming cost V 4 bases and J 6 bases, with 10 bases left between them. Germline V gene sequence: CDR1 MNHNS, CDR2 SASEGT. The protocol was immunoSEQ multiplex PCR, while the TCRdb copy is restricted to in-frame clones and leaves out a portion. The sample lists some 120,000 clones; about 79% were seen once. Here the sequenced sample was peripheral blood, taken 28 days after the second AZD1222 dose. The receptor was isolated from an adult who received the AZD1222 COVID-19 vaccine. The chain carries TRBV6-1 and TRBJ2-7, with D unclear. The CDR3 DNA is TGTGCCAGCAGTGGTGCACCGGGCGAGCAGTACTTC. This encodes CASSGAPGEQYF.